These 19 T cell receptor beta chains share one sample of origin, sequenced in a study of cytomegalovirus exposure and HLA in healthy donors. Generated by immunoSEQ multiplex PCR, the TCRdb table keeps only in-frame clones and is missing some. The data contain approximately 120,000 clones, 89% of them singletons. Sequenced: PBMCs. These receptors all come from a woman younger than 30 in good health and CMV-seronegative.

The chain carries TRBV6-5 and TRBJ2-7, with D possibly matching TRBD2 (6 bases). CDR3 length equals 13 residues. Germline V gene lookup returns CDR1 MNHEY and CDR2 SVGAGI. The V end lost 4 bases, the J end lost 3 bases, and 10 bases lay between the germline ends. The CDR3 nucleotides read TGTGCCAGCAGTTTGGGACTGAACTACGAGCAGTACTTC. This sequence encodes CASSLGLNYEQYF.

CDR3 amino acids: CSAGTLNTEAFF. The DNA of the CDR3 is TGCAGCGCCGGGACACTGAACACTGAAGCTTTCTTT. The gene calls are TRBV29-1 and TRBJ1-1, with a weak D call TRBD1 (6 bases). Trimming removed 7 bases from V and 0 bases from J, with 9 bases in between. Germline CDR1 is SQVTM and CDR2 is ANQGSEA. The length of the CDR3 is 12 residues.

Of note for this clone: This sample also contains other DNA sequences that code for the same CDR3. V gene TRBV6-5 combines with J gene TRBJ2-5, with 8 bases matching TRBD2. V trimming: 6 bases; J trimming: 1 base; junction bases outside the gene matches: 4. This CDR3 region has 14 residues. From germline, CDR1 is MNHEY and CDR2 SVGAGI. The CDR3 loop is CASSSTSGQETQYF. The DNA of the CDR3 is TGTGCCAGCAGCTCCACTAGCGGCCAAGAGACCCAGTACTTC.

This chain connects TRBV4-1 to TRBJ2-7, with TRBD1 matching 9 bases. V lost 4 bases and J lost 7; bases outside the gene matches: 11. This CDR3 is 15 amino acids long. From germline, CDR1 is MGHRA and CDR2 YSYEKL. Here the CDR3 DNA reads TGCGCCAGCAGCCGGGGACAGGGCCCTACTGGGGAGCAGTACTTC. It codes for CASSRGQGPTGEQYF.

The CDR3 loop reads CASSPESGIRDEQYF. The CDR3 DNA sequence: TGTGCCAGCAGCCCCGAGTCCGGGATAAGGGACGAGCAGTACTTC. V is TRBV27 and J is TRBJ2-7; maybe TRBD2 (5 bases). V gave up 6 bases and J gave up 5 bases, with 20 bases separating them. In germline, CDR1 is MNHEY, CDR2 SMNVEV (reference sequence). This CDR3 has 15 residues.

The rearrangement uses TRBV5-1 and TRBJ2-3; 9 bases match TRBD2. With 2 bases clipped from V and 3 bases from J, the junction kept 1 base outside the gene matches. CDR3 length equals 14 residues. Germline CDR1 and CDR2: SGHRS and YFSETQ. The CDR3 reads CASSFSGSTDTQYF. In DNA form, the CDR3 reads TGCGCCAGCAGCTTTAGCGGGAGTACAGATACGCAGTATTTT.

J is TRBJ2-3 and V is TRBV9; 10 nucleotides line up with TRBD2. V shed 0 bases and J 5 bases; nucleotides not matched to a gene: 3. The CDR3 is 15 residues long. Germline loops: CDR1 SGDLS, CDR2 YYNGEE. CDR3 nucleotides: TGTGCCAGCAGCGTAGCAGCGGGAGGGCGAGATACGCAGTATTTT. Amino acid sequence: CASSVAAGGRDTQYF. Drawing the rest from reference TRBV9 and TRBJ2-3, the complete variable domain is DSGVTQTPKHLITATGQRVTLRCSPRSGDLSVYWYQQSLDQGLQFLIQYYNGEERAKGNILERFSAQQFPDLHSELNLSSLELGDSALYFCASSVAAGGRDTQYFGPGTRLTVL.

The chain couples TRBV11-2 to TRBJ1-2; D call uncertain. The CDR3 consists of 15 residues. V was trimmed by 5 bases and J by 3 bases, leaving 16 bases between them. CDR1 is SGHAT, CDR2 FQNNGV, per germline. CDR3 nucleotides: TGTGCCAGCAGCCATAAATGGGCAGCAGACTATGGCTACACCTTC. This codes for CASSHKWAADYGYTF.

The chain is built from TRBV19 and TRBJ2-5; 10 bases line up with TRBD2. The CDR3 extends over 17 amino acids. The germline V gene encodes CDR1 LNHDA and CDR2 SQIVND (reference sequence). V lost 6 bases, J lost 1 base, and 11 bases stayed unmatched. The CDR3 loop is CASRDSGRIGGQETQYF. The DNA of the CDR3 is TGTGCCAGTAGGGATAGCGGGAGGATCGGTGGCCAAGAGACCCAGTACTTC. Filled out from reference TRBV19 and TRBJ2-5, the complete variable domain reads DGGITQSPKYLFRKEGQNVTLSCEQNLNHDAMYWYRQDPGQGLRLIYYSQIVNDFQKGDIAEGYSVSREKKESFPLTVTSAQKNPTAFYLCASRDSGRIGGQETQYFGPGTRLLVL.

The V and J genes are TRBV5-1 and TRBJ2-1, with 11 bases fitting TRBD2. This CDR3 spans 15 amino acids. V lost 3 bases, J lost 7 bases, and 6 bases stayed unmatched. Germline CDR1 SGHRS, CDR2 YFSETQ. CDR3 sequence: CASSSIAGGGNEQFF. The DNA for the CDR3 is TGCGCCAGCAGCTCCATAGCGGGAGGGGGGAATGAGCAGTTCTTC.

The chain's CDR3 is CASRPTGGRWEQYF. CDR3 coding DNA: TGTGCCAGCAGGCCGACAGGGGGTAGGTGGGAGCAGTACTTC. The rearrangement joins TRBV11-2 to TRBJ2-7; 9 positions match TRBD1. Germline V gene data show CDR1 as SGHAT and CDR2 as FQNNGV. The CDR3 totals 14 residues. J was trimmed by 7 bases and V by 6 bases; bases with no gene match: 10.

The gene calls are TRBV6-6 and TRBJ2-2; perhaps TRBD2 as D (5 bases). Germline CDR1 and CDR2: MNHNY and SVGAGI (reference sequence). V was trimmed by 6 bases and J by 3 bases, leaving 14 bases between them. The CDR3 consists of 15 residues. The CDR3 DNA is TGTGCCAGCAGGACCGAGGGCGCCCACACCGGGGAGCTGTTTTTT. Translated, it gives CASRTEGAHTGELFF.

In DNA, the CDR3 is TGTGCCAGCAGCTGGGCCGGTCGCTACGAGCAGTACTTC. The encoded protein is CASSWAGRYEQYF. The chain uses TRBV11-1 and TRBJ2-7, with no clear D. This CDR3 is built from 13 residues. CDR1 SGHAT and CDR2 FQDESV come from the germline V gene (reference sequence). V gave up 4 bases and J gave up 3 bases, with 10 bases separating them.

The rearrangement links TRBV18 to TRBJ2-7; the D gene is possibly TRBD1 (5 bases). CDR3 length equals 14 residues. Looked up from germline, CDR1 is KGHSH and CDR2 is LQKENI. Trimming shortened V by 2 bases and J by 7 bases, and 15 bases separated the two germline ends. The CDR3 coding sequence is TGTGCCAGCTCACCATTAGGGCCAGGGCAAGAGCAGTACTTC. It is translated as CASSPLGPGQEQYF.

The chain employs TRBV18 and TRBJ2-3, with 12 bases lining up with TRBD2. The V gene end was trimmed by 4 bases and the J gene end by 5 bases; junction bases not matched to a gene: 1. There are 14 residues in the CDR3. Germline lookup yields CDR1 KGHSH and CDR2 LQKENI. CDR3 in DNA: TGTGCCAGCTCACAGGGACTAGCGGGAGATACGCAGTATTTT. It yields the protein CASSQGLAGDTQYF.

The rearrangement uses TRBV19 and TRBJ2-7, with TRBD2 matching over 7 bases. Per germline, CDR1 LNHDA and CDR2 SQIVND (reference sequence). Trimming cost V 4 bases and J 2 bases; bases outside gene matches: 2. This CDR3 is built from 13 residues. The CDR3 DNA reads TGTGCCAGTAGTAGAGGACTAGCCTACGAGCAGTACTTC. Its protein product is CASSRGLAYEQYF. Using reference TRBV19 and TRBJ2-7 for the parts outside the CDR3, the full variable domain is DGGITQSPKYLFRKEGQNVTLSCEQNLNHDAMYWYRQDPGQGLRLIYYSQIVNDFQKGDIAEGYSVSREKKESFPLTVTSAQKNPTAFYLCASSRGLAYEQYFGPGTRLTVT.

This clone was picked up one time. The CDR3 here is CASRGDFSQPQHF. DNA for the CDR3: TGTGCCAGCAGAGGGGATTTCAGCCAGCCCCAGCATTTT. This sequence joins TRBV6-5 and TRBJ1-5; perhaps TRBD1 as D (5 bases). V gave up 6 bases and J gave up 7 bases, with 13 bases separating them. Per the germline V gene, CDR1 is MNHEY and CDR2 is SVGAGI. The length of the CDR3 is 13 residues.

The CDR3 DNA follows: TGTGCCAGCAGTCCTAGACTCCGCGGGTTGGAGCATCTTTACTTC. It specifies CASSPRLRGLEHLYF. V is TRBV28 and J is TRBJ2-7; a possible D gene is TRBD2 (5 bases). CDR1 and CDR2 from the germline V gene are MDHEN and SYDVKM. The CDR3 has 15 residues. Trimming pared 5 bases from V and 13 bases from J, leaving 27 bases between.

The J gene is TRBJ2-1, the V gene TRBV18; 8 positions agree with TRBD2. Germline V gene sequence: CDR1 KGHSH, CDR2 LQKENI. The ends lost 3 bases at V and 3 bases at J; junction bases unmatched: 16. This CDR3 has 19 amino acids. Here the CDR3 DNA reads TGTGCCAGCTCACCTGCGGGGACCCTCTTGCGGGAGGTCTACAATGAGCAGTTCTTC. This encodes CASSPAGTLLREVYNEQFF.